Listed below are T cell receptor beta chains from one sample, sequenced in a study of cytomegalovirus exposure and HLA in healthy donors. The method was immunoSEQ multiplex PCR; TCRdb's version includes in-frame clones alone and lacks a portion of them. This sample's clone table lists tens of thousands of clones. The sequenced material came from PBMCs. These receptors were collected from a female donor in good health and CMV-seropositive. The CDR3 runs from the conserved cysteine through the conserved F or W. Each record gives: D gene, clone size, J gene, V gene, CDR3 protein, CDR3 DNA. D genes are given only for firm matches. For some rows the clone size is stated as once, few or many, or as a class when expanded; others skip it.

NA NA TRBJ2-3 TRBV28 CASSSGGRTDTQYF TGTGCCAGCAGTTCAGGGGGGCGGACAGATACGCAGTATTTT
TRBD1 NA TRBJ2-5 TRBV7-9 CASRLGDRGPQETQYF TGTGCCAGCAGATTAGGGGACAGGGGGCCCCAAGAGACCCAGTACTTC
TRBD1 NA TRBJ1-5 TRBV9 CASSPGGGLGNQPQHF TGTGCCAGCAGCCCGGGAGGGGGCCTTGGCAATCAGCCCCAGCATTTT
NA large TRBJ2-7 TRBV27 CASSLRGRGEQYF TGTGCCAGCAGTTTACGGGGTCGGGGCGAGCAGTACTTC
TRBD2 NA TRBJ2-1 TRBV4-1 CASSQGTNSWASGFNEQFF TGCGCCAGCAGCCAAGGGACCAACTCTTGGGCTAGCGGGTTCAATGAGCAGTTCTTC
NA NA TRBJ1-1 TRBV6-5 CASTRRGALNTEAFF TGTGCCAGCACGCGTCGCGGGGCCTTGAACACTGAAGCTTTCTTT
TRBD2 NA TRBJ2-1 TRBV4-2 CASSQDASGRPEQFF TGTGCCAGCAGCCAAGATGCTAGCGGGAGGCCTGAGCAGTTCTTC
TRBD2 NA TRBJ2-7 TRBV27 CASSFAGTRAYEQYF TGTGCCAGCAGTTTCGCCGGGACTAGAGCCTACGAGCAGTACTTC
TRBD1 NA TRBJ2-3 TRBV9 CASSPRTGSDTQYF TGTGCCAGCAGCCCAAGGACAGGTTCAGATACGCAGTATTTT
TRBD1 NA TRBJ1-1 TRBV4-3 CASSQVGYRGTEAFF TGCGCCAGCAGCCAAGTAGGTTACAGGGGCACTGAAGCTTTCTTT
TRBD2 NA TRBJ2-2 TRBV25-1 CASSAERGGLDTGELFF TGTGCCAGCAGTGCGGAGCGGGGGGGCCTGGACACCGGGGAGCTGTTTTTT
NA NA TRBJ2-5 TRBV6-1 CASSVALQETQYF TGTGCCAGCAGTGTAGCTCTGCAAGAGACCCAGTACTTC
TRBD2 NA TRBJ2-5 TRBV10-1 CASTGLAGAETQYF TGCGCCAGCACGGGACTAGCGGGAGCGGAGACCCAGTACTTC
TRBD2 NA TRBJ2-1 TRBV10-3 CAIKGTSANNEQFF TGTGCCATCAAGGGAACTAGCGCCAACAATGAGCAGTTCTTC
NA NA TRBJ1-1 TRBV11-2 CASSLSGMNTEAFF TGTGCCAGCAGCTTATCCGGGATGAACACTGAAGCTTTCTTT
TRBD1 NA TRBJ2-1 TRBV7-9 CASRAGTGPNNEQFF TGTGCCAGCAGGGCCGGGACAGGGCCTAACAATGAGCAGTTCTTC
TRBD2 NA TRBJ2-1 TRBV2 CASRERGDNEQFF TGTGCCAGCCGCGAACGGGGGGACAATGAGCAGTTCTTC
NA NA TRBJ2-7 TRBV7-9 CASSQYRVHHEQYF TGTGCCAGCAGCCAGTACAGGGTTCACCACGAGCAGTACTTC
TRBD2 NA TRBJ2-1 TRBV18 CASSPLTSGGFTKHNEQFF TGTGCCAGCTCACCACTGACTAGCGGGGGGTTCACAAAGCACAATGAGCAGTTCTTC
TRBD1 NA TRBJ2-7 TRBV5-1 CASSLGDRGTEQYF TGCGCCAGCAGCTTGGGGGACAGGGGGACCGAGCAGTACTTC
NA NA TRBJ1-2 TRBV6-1 CASSAEQDYGYTF TGTGCCAGCAGTGCCGAACAGGACTATGGCTACACCTTC
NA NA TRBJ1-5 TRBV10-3 CAISERGISNQPQHF TGTGCCATCAGTGAGCGGGGGATCAGCAATCAGCCCCAGCATTTT
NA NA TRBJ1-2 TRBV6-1 CASSDSGGLYGYTF TGTGCCAGCAGTGATTCGGGAGGGCTCTATGGCTACACCTTC
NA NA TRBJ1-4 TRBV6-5 CASSKEQVNKLFF TGTGCCAGCAGTAAGGAACAGGTGAACAAACTGTTTTTT
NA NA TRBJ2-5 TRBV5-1 CASSLARGIQETQYF TGCGCCAGCAGCTTGGCCAGGGGAATCCAAGAGACCCAGTACTTC
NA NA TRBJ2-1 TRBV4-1 CASSLDQASSSDNEQFF TGCGCCAGCAGCCTGGATCAGGCGTCCAGCTCCGACAATGAGCAGTTCTTC
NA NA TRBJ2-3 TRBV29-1 CSVGGGGSSGLGTDTQYF TGCAGCGTTGGCGGGGGCGGATCTAGCGGACTCGGAACAGATACGCAGTATTTT
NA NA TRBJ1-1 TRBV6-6 CASTGGRITEAFF TGTGCCAGCACCGGGGGGCGTATCACTGAAGCTTTCTTT
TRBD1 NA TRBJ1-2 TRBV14 CASSKRQGYGYTF TGTGCCAGCAGCAAAAGACAGGGCTATGGCTACACCTTC
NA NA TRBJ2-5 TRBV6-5 CASSYSQGNTQETQYF TGTGCCAGCAGTTACTCCCAGGGGAACACCCAAGAGACCCAGTACTTC
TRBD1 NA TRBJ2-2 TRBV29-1 CSVNRDRDTGELFF TGCAGCGTTAACCGGGACAGGGACACCGGGGAGCTGTTTTTT